What follows is one TCR beta chain and its context. The germline V gene encodes CDR1 SGHVS and CDR2 FNYEAQ. The CDR3 is 18 amino acids. The V gene end was trimmed by 5 bases and the J gene end by 6 bases; junction bases not matched to a gene: 16. In the authors' methods: Scientists estimated how many nucleated cells there were by amplifying reference gene primers. The table came from immunoSEQ multiplex PCR; TCRdb's copy has only in-frame clones and leaves some out. V and J calls plus clone size are reproduced from that table; the DNA served to infer D and trimming. The sample has 130,000 to 150,000 clones; around 85% are singletons. The sample comes from a study of blood T cell repertoires in COVID-19. Background on the study: Acute and convalescent COVID-19 specimens originated in the United States, Italy and Spain. Nucleic acid was either cDNA or gDNA, and it came from T cells, B-cell-depleted T cells, or PBMCs.

This receptor was taken from a woman in her forties with active or convalescent COVID-19. Source material: peripheral blood. The chain has TRBV7-6 and TRBJ2-2; TRBD1 matches at 9 bases. The CDR3 here is CASSVTRTGEVGAGELFF. CDR3 bases: TGTGCCAGCAGCGTTACCCGGACAGGGGAAGTCGGTGCCGGGGAGCTGTTTTTT.